The 18 T cell receptor beta chains listed next were all sequenced from one sample in a study of beta chain features in type 1 diabetes. Study results and limitations: Shortening of TCRB CDR3s, moderate but significant, appeared in all four CD4+ subsets of Type 1 diabetes patients.

Their antigens are not known. As every portion of the isolated RNA was reverse transcribed, the sequencing read expressed TCRB transcripts. Sequenced by immunoSEQ multiplex PCR; TCRdb stores in-frame clones only, minus some. Here the sample spans hundreds of thousands of clones, over 11% being singletons. Sequenced sample: naive CD4+ T cells from blood. The source is a man aged 25-40 years with type 1 diabetes.

This chain joins TRBV11-2 and TRBJ2-3, with TRBD2 identical over 10 bases. Germline lookup yields CDR1 SGHAT and CDR2 FQNNGV. The junction had 8 bases not matched to a gene; V was cut back by 2 bases and J by 0 bases. This CDR3 is 18 amino acids long. This chain's CDR3 is CASSLSASGRPSTDTQYF. CDR3 DNA: TGTGCCAGCAGCTTAAGCGCTAGCGGGAGACCTAGCACAGATACGCAGTATTTT.

This clone was seen a few times. The chain couples TRBV4-2 to TRBJ2-1; 10 bases line up with TRBD2. The CDR3 length is 16 residues. Germline CDR1 is LGHNA and CDR2 is YNFKEQ. V lost 1 base to trimming and J lost 9 bases; unmatched junction nucleotides: 9. The CDR3 nucleotides read TGTGCCAGCAGCCAAGGGACCCAGCGGGAGGGTATTGAGCAGTTCTTC. Protein product: CASSQGTQREGIEQFF.

This chain connects TRBV18 to TRBJ1-2, with unresolved D. The V and J ends lost 2 bases and 6 bases respectively, with 13 bases between them. This CDR3 spans 14 amino acids. The germline gives CDR1 KGHSH, CDR2 LQKENI. The CDR3 loop is CASSPNPGGNGYTF. CDR3 in DNA: TGTGCCAGCTCACCAAACCCAGGAGGAAATGGCTACACCTTC.

The chain couples TRBV4-2 to TRBJ2-1; 7 positions match TRBD2. Losses at the gene ends were 0 bases for V and 8 bases for J; bases not matched to a gene: 7. Germline CDR1 and CDR2: LGHNA and YNFKEQ. CDR3 length equals 15 residues. The chain's CDR3 is CASSQEGLGVYEQFF. The CDR3 coding sequence is TGTGCCAGCAGCCAAGAAGGACTAGGTGTCTATGAGCAGTTCTTC.

This chain connects TRBV5-1 to TRBJ2-7, with 10 bases matching TRBD2. V dropped 3 bases and J dropped 3; count of bases not matched to a gene: 9. The germline gives CDR1 SGHRS, CDR2 YFSETQ. The CDR3 sequence is 16 residues long. CDR3 bases: TGCGCCAGCAGCTCTATACTAGCGGGGCCGAACTACGAGCAGTACTTC. Encoded protein: CASSSILAGPNYEQYF. The whole variable domain, filled in from reference TRBV5-1 and TRBJ2-7, reads KAGVTQTPRYLIKTRGQQVTLSCSPISGHRSVSWYQQTPGQGLQFLFEYFSETQRNKGNFPGRFSGRQFSNSRSEMNVSTLELGDSALYLCASSSILAGPNYEQYFGPGTRLTVT.

This clone was detected a few times. The chain combines TRBV15 with TRBJ1-1; TRBD1 is a possible D gene (6 bases). This CDR3 spans 13 amino acids. V lost 9 bases and J lost 0, with 11 bases in between. The germline V gene encodes CDR1 LNHNV and CDR2 YYDKDF (reference sequence). CDR3 DNA sequence: TGTGCCACGCAGACAGGCATGAACACTGAAGCTTTCTTT. It yields the protein CATQTGMNTEAFF.

This clone was recorded a few times. This sequence joins TRBV7-2 and TRBJ2-5, with a weak D call TRBD1 (5 bases). The CDR3 spans 13 residues. Looked up from germline, CDR1 is SGHTA and CDR2 is FQGNSA. V lost 8 bases to trimming and J lost 5 bases, with 15 bases between them. The CDR3 reads CASSRGSTETQYF. CDR3 coding DNA: TGTGCCAGCTCAAGGGGTTCGACGGAGACCCAGTACTTC.

The chain employs TRBV19 and TRBJ2-1, with 8 bases fitting TRBD2. The CDR3 has 15 amino acids. Trimming cost V 7 bases and J 8 bases; bases outside gene matches: 13. Per the germline V gene, CDR1 is LNHDA and CDR2 is SQIVND (reference sequence). The CDR3 DNA follows: TGTGCCAGTAAACCCCGGGCTAGCGGGCCCCATGAGCAGTTCTTC. It yields the protein CASKPRASGPHEQFF.

The chain links TRBV7-2 to TRBJ1-1; D might be TRBD1 (6 bases). The CDR3 sequence is 14 residues long. V gave up 1 base and J gave up 4 bases, with 10 bases separating them. Germline V gene sequence: CDR1 SGHTA, CDR2 FQGNSA. Here the CDR3 DNA reads TGTGCCAGCAGCTTAGGCGGACAGCGCACTGAAGCTTTCTTT. It yields the protein CASSLGGQRTEAFF.

In this sample, this clone turned up a few times. This chain connects TRBV18 to TRBJ2-7; 11 bases are a match to TRBD2. From germline, CDR1 is KGHSH and CDR2 LQKENI. This CDR3 contains 14 residues. Trimming took 3 bases from V and 7 from J; bases not matched to a gene: 5. CDR3 coding DNA: TGTGCCAGCTCACCTAGCGGGAGGGCCGGGGAGCAGTACTTC. It yields the protein CASSPSGRAGEQYF.

This clone has more than one count but fewer than ten. The chain uses TRBV10-3 and TRBJ2-5, with 8 bases matching TRBD1. CDR3 length: 14 residues. V shed 10 bases, J shed 5 bases, and the junction held 12 bases outside the gene matches. Germline assignment: CDR1 ENHRY and CDR2 SYGVKD. This CDR3 is CATRKTGDKETQYF. The CDR3 nucleotides read TGTGCCACCCGAAAGACAGGGGATAAGGAGACCCAGTACTTC.

This clone showed up just once. CDR3 amino acids: CASSLEGREEAFF. The CDR3 DNA follows: TGTGCCAGCAGTTTAGAAGGCAGGGAAGAAGCTTTCTTT. The chain is built from TRBV28 and TRBJ1-1, with D perhaps TRBD1 (5 bases). This CDR3 spans 13 amino acids. Trimming removed 2 bases from V and 8 bases from J, with 12 bases in between. Germline CDR1 is MDHEN and CDR2 is SYDVKM.

The chain carries TRBV4-2 and TRBJ2-7; TRBD2 agrees at 8 bases. Trimming took 1 base from V and 2 from J; bases not matched to a gene: 7. CDR1 is LGHNA and CDR2 is YNFKEQ in the germline V gene. The length of the CDR3 is 16 residues. CDR3 amino acids: CASSQVETGGPYEQYF. In DNA, the CDR3 is TGTGCCAGCAGCCAAGTAGAAACGGGAGGGCCCTACGAGCAGTACTTC.

This clone showed up just a few times. The rearrangement uses TRBV5-1 and TRBJ2-2; D is perhaps TRBD2 (5 bases). This CDR3 contains 15 residues. Trimming took off 7 bases at V and 1 base at J, with 14 bases between the two ends. Germline values: CDR1 SGHRS, CDR2 YFSETQ. The CDR3 sequence: CASRARVGNTGELFF. The CDR3 DNA reads as TGCGCCAGCCGAGCGCGGGTTGGGAACACCGGGGAGCTGTTTTTT.

The rearrangement links TRBV27 to TRBJ2-5; no clear D. The CDR3 contains 13 residues. Looked up from germline, CDR1 is MNHEY and CDR2 is SMNVEV (reference sequence). The V end was cut by 5 bases, the J end by 5 bases, with 12 bases between. The CDR3 bases are TGTGCCAGCAGTAGATTAGACATTGAGACCCAGTACTTC. Translation gives CASSRLDIETQYF.

V gene TRBV4-2 combines with J gene TRBJ2-1; TRBD2 matches at 10 bases. The germline V gene has CDR1 LGHNA and CDR2 YNFKEQ. V was clipped by 1 base and J by 1 base; unmatched bases: 10. The CDR3 covers 19 residues. As DNA, the CDR3 is TGTGCCAGCAGCCAAGTCCTAGCGGGAGTAGGGTTTTCCTACAATGAGCAGTTCTTC. Protein: CASSQVLAGVGFSYNEQFF.

This clone was seen a few times. This chain links TRBV5-4 with TRBJ2-1; D is unclear. V was clipped by 2 bases and J by 6 bases, with 15 bases between them. This CDR3 is 15 amino acids long. CDR1 is SGHNT, CDR2 YYREEE, per germline (reference sequence). The CDR3 loop is CASSLLLTLGNEQFF. The CDR3 DNA reads TGTGCCAGCAGCTTACTGCTCACCCTAGGCAATGAGCAGTTCTTC.

Notes on this clone: Other DNA sequences within the sample encode an identical CDR3. The CDR3 sequence is CASSPGQGDTGELFF. CDR3 DNA: TGCGCCAGCAGCCCGGGACAGGGAGACACCGGGGAGCTGTTTTTT. The rearrangement uses TRBV5-1 and TRBJ2-2; 9 bases agree with TRBD1. CDR1 is SGHRS, CDR2 YFSETQ, per germline. CDR3 length equals 15 residues. The J segment lost 3 bases and the V segment lost 4 bases, leaving 4 bases of the junction unmatched.